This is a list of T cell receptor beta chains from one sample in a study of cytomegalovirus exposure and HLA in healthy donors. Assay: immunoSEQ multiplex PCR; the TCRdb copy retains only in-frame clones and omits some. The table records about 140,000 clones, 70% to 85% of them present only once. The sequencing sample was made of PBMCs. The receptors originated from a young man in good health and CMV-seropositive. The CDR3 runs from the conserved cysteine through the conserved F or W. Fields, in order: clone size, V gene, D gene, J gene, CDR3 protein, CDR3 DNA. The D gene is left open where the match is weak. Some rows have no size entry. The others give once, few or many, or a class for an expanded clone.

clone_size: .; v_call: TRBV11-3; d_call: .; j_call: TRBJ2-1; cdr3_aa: CASQTASYNEQFF; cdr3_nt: TGTGCCAGCCAGACAGCTAGCTACAATGAGCAGTTCTTC
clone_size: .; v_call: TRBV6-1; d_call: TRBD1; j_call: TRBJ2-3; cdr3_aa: CASSAPRQGADTQYF; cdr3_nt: TGTGCCAGCAGCGCTCCCAGGCAGGGGGCAGATACGCAGTATTTT
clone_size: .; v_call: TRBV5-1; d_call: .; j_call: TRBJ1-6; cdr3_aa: CASSLAGERWSPLHF; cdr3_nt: TGCGCCAGCAGCTTGGCCGGGGAGCGATGGTCACCCCTCCACTTT
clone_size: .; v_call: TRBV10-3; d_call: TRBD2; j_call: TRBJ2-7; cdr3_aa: CAIRPGTGTSGSLDEQYF; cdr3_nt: TGTGCCATCAGACCAGGGACCGGGACTAGCGGTTCTTTGGACGAGCAGTACTTC
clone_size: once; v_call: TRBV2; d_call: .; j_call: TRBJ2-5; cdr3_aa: CASSEEFGGRDEETQYF; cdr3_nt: TGTGCCAGCAGTGAAGAGTTCGGGGGGCGGGATGAGGAGACCCAGTACTTC
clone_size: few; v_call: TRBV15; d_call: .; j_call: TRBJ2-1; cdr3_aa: CATSRAPGLHNEQFF; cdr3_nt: TGTGCCACCAGCAGGGCCCCGGGACTTCACAATGAGCAGTTCTTC
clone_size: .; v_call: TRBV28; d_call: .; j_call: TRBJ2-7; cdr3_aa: CASSLLQGPTYEQYF; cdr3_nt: TGTGCCAGCAGTTTACTCCAGGGGCCTACCTACGAGCAGTACTTC
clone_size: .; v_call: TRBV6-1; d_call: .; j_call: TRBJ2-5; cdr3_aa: CASSGGTAIQETQYF; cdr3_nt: TGTGCCAGCAGTGGCGGGACAGCCATCCAAGAGACCCAGTACTTC
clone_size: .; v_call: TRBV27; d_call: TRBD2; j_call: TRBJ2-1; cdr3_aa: CASSSKTSGRIDEQFF; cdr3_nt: TGTGCCAGCAGTTCCAAGACTAGCGGGAGAATCGATGAGCAGTTCTTC
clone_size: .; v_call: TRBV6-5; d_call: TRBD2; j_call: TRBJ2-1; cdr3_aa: CASSMGLAGSEQFF; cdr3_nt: TGTGCCAGCAGTATGGGACTAGCGGGTAGTGAGCAGTTCTTC
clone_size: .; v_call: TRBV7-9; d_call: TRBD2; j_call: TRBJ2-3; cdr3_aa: CASSLKGGGGPRTDTQYF; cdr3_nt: TGTGCCAGCAGCTTAAAAGGAGGCGGGGGGCCCCGCACAGATACGCAGTATTTT
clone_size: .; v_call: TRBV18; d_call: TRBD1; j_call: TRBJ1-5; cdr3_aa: CASSRDRANQPQHF; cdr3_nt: TGTGCCAGCTCTAGGGACAGAGCCAATCAGCCCCAGCATTTT
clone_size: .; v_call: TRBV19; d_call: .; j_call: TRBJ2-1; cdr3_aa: CASSTTPRFYNEQFF; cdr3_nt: TGTGCCAGTAGTACGACTCCTAGATTTTACAATGAGCAGTTCTTC